One and the same sample provided the 28 T cell receptor beta chains below, sequenced in a study of cytomegalovirus exposure and HLA in healthy donors (TCRdb year 2017). Preparation of the library involved the immunoSEQ multiplex PCR assay. The multiplex PCR relied on a mix of 60 forward primers for TCR Vbeta segments and 13 reverse primers for TCR Jbeta segments. TCRdb took over this immuneACCESS table, retaining in-frame rearrangements with V and J assigned. Such tables are incomplete; in checked studies, under half of the missing clones stem from an unresolved V gene, and the remainder is unexplained. The sample table holds some 65,000 clones, of which around 73% were seen once. The top ten constitute over 2.5% of the sample. Sequencing was performed on PBMCs. The receptor set was obtained from a girl aged 5 to 17 in good health and CMV-seropositive.

The chain is built from TRBV6-5 and TRBJ2-7; 9 bases fit TRBD1. Germline loops: CDR1 MNHEY, CDR2 SVGAGI. V shed 6 bases, J shed 6 bases, and the junction held 9 bases outside the gene matches. The CDR3 runs to 14 residues. The CDR3 bases are TGTGCCAGCAGGGCGGGACAGGGAGTTAGCGAGCAGTACTTC. Protein product: CASRAGQGVSEQYF.

The chain has TRBV28 and TRBJ2-7, with 9 bases that match TRBD2. The V gene end was trimmed by 6 bases and the J gene end by 5 bases; junction bases not matched to a gene: 14. The germline V gene encodes CDR1 MDHEN and CDR2 SYDVKM. The CDR3 has 16 amino acids. CDR3 protein: CASSPLFSGSEDEQYF. The CDR3 DNA reads as TGTGCCAGCAGCCCCTTATTTAGCGGGAGTGAGGACGAGCAGTACTTC.

The J gene is TRBJ1-6, the V gene TRBV7-9; no firm D call. The V gene's germline CDR1 is SEHNR and CDR2 FQNEAQ (reference sequence). The V end lost 7 bases, the J end lost 3 bases, and 16 bases lay between the germline ends. The CDR3 spans 16 residues. CDR3 sequence reads: CASTTTRLSYNSPLHF. The CDR3, as DNA: TGTGCCAGCACCACAACCCGACTGAGCTATAATTCACCCCTCCACTTT.

V usage is TRBV11-2 and J usage is TRBJ1-5; a possible D gene is TRBD1 (5 bases). The germline V and J ends were trimmed by 5 bases and 2 bases, with 13 bases remaining between them. CDR1 is SGHAT, CDR2 FQNNGV, per germline. This CDR3 comprises 15 residues. In DNA, the CDR3 is TGTGCCAGCAGCCTTTCGGGGGGAGGCAATCAGCCCCAGCATTTT. Encoded protein: CASSLSGGGNQPQHF.

The rearrangement links TRBV5-1 to TRBJ2-1; D uncertain. Trimming shortened V by 0 bases and J by 0 bases, and 10 bases separated the two germline ends. Per the germline V gene, CDR1 is SGHRS and CDR2 is YFSETQ. This CDR3 contains 16 residues. In DNA, the CDR3 is TGCGCCAGCAGCTTGGCCTACGCGGACTCCTACAATGAGCAGTTCTTC. It is translated as CASSLAYADSYNEQFF.

The chain is built from TRBV14 and TRBJ2-4; 7 bases line up with TRBD1. This CDR3 region has 13 residues. The junction had 9 bases not matched to a gene; V was cut back by 1 base and J by 15 bases. Germline lookup yields CDR1 SGHDN and CDR2 FVKESK. The CDR3 nucleotides are TGTGCCAGCAGCCAAGGACAGGGTCCCCCGGGGTACTTC. Residues: CASSQGQGPPGYF.

The chain links TRBV9 to TRBJ2-2; 8 bases are a match to TRBD2. Germline CDR1 SGDLS, CDR2 YYNGEE. The CDR3 spans 16 residues. J gave up 6 bases and V 0 bases, and 7 bases lay outside the gene matches. The CDR3 coding sequence is TGTGCCAGCAGCGTAGAGGCGGGGGGAATCCCCGGGGAGCTGTTTTTT. This gives the protein CASSVEAGGIPGELFF. Full variable domain (rest looked up from reference TRBV9 and TRBJ2-2): DSGVTQTPKHLITATGQRVTLRCSPRSGDLSVYWYQQSLDQGLQFLIQYYNGEERAKGNILERFSAQQFPDLHSELNLSSLELGDSALYFCASSVEAGGIPGELFFGEGSRLTVL.

The chain combines TRBV5-1 with TRBJ2-6; tentative D call: TRBD2 (6 bases). V lost 5 bases and J 1 base, leaving 22 bases between the germline ends. Germline assignment: CDR1 SGHRS and CDR2 YFSETQ. The CDR3 totals 19 residues. Here the CDR3 DNA reads TGCGCCAGCAGGAGGATCCCTCTGGGGACTGATTCTGGGGCCAACGTCCTGACTTTC. Its protein is CASRRIPLGTDSGANVLTF.

This clone was counted a single time. This chain joins TRBV5-1 and TRBJ1-2; 7 nucleotides align to TRBD1. Germline CDR1 SGHRS, CDR2 YFSETQ. V was pared by 0 bases and J by 8 bases, with 7 bases of the junction left unmatched. This CDR3 is built from 14 residues. The CDR3 is CASSLVQGEWGYTF. CDR3 nucleotides: TGCGCCAGCAGCTTGGTGCAGGGGGAATGGGGCTACACCTTC.

V and J are TRBV19 and TRBJ1-6; D not certain. Trimming left V 6 bases short and J 8 bases short, with 14 bases between. CDR1 and CDR2 from the germline V gene are LNHDA and SQIVND (reference sequence). CDR3 length: 14 residues. CDR3: CASSLAGRDSPLHF. CDR3 nucleotides: TGTGCCAGTAGCCTAGCTGGGAGGGATTCACCCCTCCACTTT.

This rearrangement joins TRBV5-1 to TRBJ1-6, with D possibly being TRBD1 (6 bases). The CDR3 length is 19 residues. V lost 0 bases and J 0 bases, leaving 16 bases between the germline ends. Germline CDR1 reads SGHRS; CDR2 reads YFSETQ. CDR3 sequence reads: CASSLALDSRASYNSPLHF. For the CDR3, the DNA is TGCGCCAGCAGCTTGGCCTTGGACAGCCGAGCCTCCTATAATTCACCCCTCCACTTT.

The J gene is TRBJ2-1, the V gene TRBV14; D is perhaps TRBD1 (5 bases). The CDR3 has 16 amino acids. The germline V gene encodes CDR1 SGHDN and CDR2 FVKESK. V was cut by 2 bases and J by 4 bases, with 15 bases left in between. This CDR3 is CASSQFGRVKYNEQFF. The CDR3 nucleotides read TGTGCCAGCAGCCAATTCGGCAGGGTCAAGTACAATGAGCAGTTCTTC.

This sequence joins TRBV6-5 and TRBJ2-2, with 8 nucleotides matching TRBD1. The CDR3 has 16 residues. Germline values: CDR1 MNHEY, CDR2 SVGAGI. The V segment lost 0 bases and the J segment 6 bases; nucleotides outside the gene matches: 6. The chain's CDR3 is CASSYSPQGAPGELFF. The CDR3 bases are TGTGCCAGCAGTTACTCGCCCCAGGGGGCTCCCGGGGAGCTGTTTTTT.

V and J are TRBV27 and TRBJ2-7, with TRBD2 matching over 10 bases. Germline CDR1 reads MNHEY; CDR2 reads SMNVEV (reference sequence). J was trimmed by 7 bases and V by 3 bases; bases with no gene match: 9. The CDR3 length is 15 residues. CDR3 region: CASSFSLAGAGEQYF. In nucleotides, the CDR3 is TGTGCCAGCAGTTTTTCCCTAGCGGGAGCAGGAGAGCAGTACTTC.

This chain uses TRBV6-5 with TRBJ2-3, with 8 bases identical to TRBD1. The germline gives CDR1 MNHEY, CDR2 SVGAGI. The CDR3 loop spans 14 amino acids. V was clipped by 5 bases and J by 2 bases; unmatched bases: 3. CDR3 amino acids: CASSPTGATDTQYF. CDR3 in DNA: TGTGCCAGCAGTCCGACAGGGGCCACAGATACGCAGTATTTT.

This clone has just one count. The chain uses TRBV5-1 and TRBJ1-1; the match to TRBD1 covers 10 bases. V lost 2 bases and J lost 6; bases outside the gene matches: 10. The length of the CDR3 is 16 residues. Germline CDR1 is SGHRS and CDR2 is YFSETQ. CDR3 in DNA: TGCGCCAGCAGCTTTGGGTTCGACAGGGGGCCCGCTGAAGCTTTCTTT. Protein: CASSFGFDRGPAEAFF.

J is TRBJ1-2 and V is TRBV30; 7 bases fit TRBD1. Germline values: CDR1 GTSNPN, CDR2 SVGIG (reference sequence). Germline trimming cut 4 bases from V and 4 bases from J; bases unmatched to any gene: 0. This CDR3 is built from 11 residues. CDR3 nucleotide sequence: TGTGCCTGGACAGGGGGCTATGGCTACACCTTC. Translated, it gives CAWTGGYGYTF.

The chain links TRBV7-9 to TRBJ2-1; D may be TRBD2 (5 bases). Trimming removed 4 bases at V and 4 bases at J, with 20 bases between. The CDR3 runs to 17 residues. The germline V gene encodes CDR1 SEHNR and CDR2 FQNEAQ (reference sequence). The CDR3 region has the DNA TGTGCCAGCAGCTCCACGGACGGACTCTTGGGGTACAATGAGCAGTTCTTC. Amino acids: CASSSTDGLLGYNEQFF.

The chain links TRBV6-5 to TRBJ1-5, with 10 bases fitting TRBD1. The CDR3 loop spans 15 amino acids. Unmatched junction bases numbered 8, after V lost 6 bases and J lost 6 bases. Germline V CDR1 and CDR2: MNHEY, SVGAGI. In DNA form, the CDR3 reads TGTGCCAGCAGGCGGACGACAGGGGGCGGTCAGCCCCAGCATTTT. Translated, it gives CASRRTTGGGQPQHF.

In this sample, this clone turned up a few times. The CDR3 DNA is TGTGCCAGCAGCTTGGGAGGCGGGGGACTCTCCTACAATGAGCAGTTCTTC. Translation gives CASSLGGGGLSYNEQFF. The chain has TRBV5-4 and TRBJ2-1; TRBD2 matches at 7 bases. This CDR3 is built from 17 residues. In germline, CDR1 is SGHNT, CDR2 YYREEE (reference sequence). V lost 0 bases to trimming and J lost 0 bases; unmatched junction nucleotides: 6.

This chain uses TRBV28 with TRBJ1-4, with D unresolved. This CDR3 contains 14 residues. The germline V gene has CDR1 MDHEN and CDR2 SYDVKM. Trimming took 3 bases from V and 8 from J, leaving 13 bases between them. CDR3 residues: CASSLLAASEKLFF. CDR3 DNA: TGTGCCAGCAGTTTGCTGGCGGCCAGCGAAAAACTGTTTTTT.

This chain uses TRBV6-6 with TRBJ1-2; TRBD1 matches 10 bases. The junction had 4 bases not matched to a gene; V was cut back by 0 bases and J by 6 bases. The CDR3 covers 15 residues. CDR1 MNHNY and CDR2 SVGAGI come from the germline V gene (reference sequence). CDR3 DNA: TGTGCCAGCAGTTACTCGAGGGACAGGGGAGATGGCTACACCTTC. This sequence encodes CASSYSRDRGDGYTF.

The chain is built from TRBV7-8 and TRBJ1-2; D is possibly TRBD1 (6 bases). The CDR3 extends over 16 amino acids. Germline V gene sequence: CDR1 SGHVS, CDR2 FQNEAQ. The V and J ends lost 0 bases and 4 bases respectively, with 15 bases between them. In nucleotides, the CDR3 is TGTGCCAGCAGCTTAGCTGCGCAGGGGACCGCCTATGGCTACACCTTC. Protein product: CASSLAAQGTAYGYTF. Variable domain in full (rest from reference TRBV7-8 and TRBJ1-2): GAGVSQSPRYKVAKRGQDVALRCDPISGHVSLFWYQQALGQGPEFLTYFQNEAQLDKSGLPSDRFFAERPEGSVSTLKIQRTQQEDSAVYLCASSLAAQGTAYGYTFGSGTRLTVV.

V is TRBV10-3 and J is TRBJ1-1; 8 nucleotides line up with TRBD1. The germline CDR1 and CDR2 sequences are ENHRY and SYGVKD. This CDR3 spans 17 amino acids. Unmatched junction bases numbered 13, after V lost 4 bases and J lost 3 bases. The CDR3 loop reads CAISGIGQGILDTEAFF. In nucleotides, the CDR3 is TGTGCCATCAGTGGGATAGGACAGGGAATTTTGGACACTGAAGCTTTCTTT.

CDR3 sequence: CASSLVLKRSVNTEAFF. The CDR3, as DNA: TGTGCCAGCAGCTTAGTATTGAAGCGGTCAGTGAACACTGAAGCTTTCTTT. The V call is TRBV7-9, the J call TRBJ1-1, with D unresolved. The CDR3 is made up of 17 amino acids. CDR1 SEHNR and CDR2 FQNEAQ come from the germline V gene (reference sequence). V lost 1 base to trimming and J lost 0 bases, with 15 bases between them. The whole variable domain, remainder taken from reference TRBV7-9 and TRBJ1-1, is DTGVSQNPRHKITKRGQNVTFRCDPISEHNRLYWYRQTLGQGPEFLTYFQNEAQLEKSRLLSDRFSAERPKGSFSTLEIQRTEQGDSAMYLCASSLVLKRSVNTEAFFGQGTRLTVV.

The rearrangement links TRBV4-1 to TRBJ1-2, with a possible D match to TRBD1 (5 bases). This CDR3 is 16 amino acids long. Trimming stripped 0 bases from V and 3 bases from J, with 14 bases between. Germline values: CDR1 MGHRA, CDR2 YSYEKL. CDR3: CASSQDPARRDYGYTF. The CDR3 DNA is TGCGCCAGCAGCCAAGATCCGGCGCGCAGGGACTATGGCTACACCTTC.

The table lists this clone with a count of one. Other DNA sequences in this specimen translate into the identical CDR3. The chain combines TRBV29-1 with TRBJ1-5; tentative D call: TRBD1 (6 bases). The CDR3 consists of 15 residues. Trimming shortened V by 1 base and J by 6 bases, and 16 bases separated the two germline ends. CDR1 and CDR2 from the germline V gene are SQVTM and ANQGSEA. The CDR3 spells CSVEVGGGGSQPQHF. The CDR3 nucleotides are TGCAGCGTTGAAGTGGGAGGGGGGGGAAGTCAGCCCCAGCATTTT. Full variable domain (missing parts from reference TRBV29-1 and TRBJ1-5): SAVISQKPSRDICQRGTSLTIQCQVDSQVTMMFWYRQQPGQSLTLIATANQGSEATYESGFVIDKFPISRPNLTFSTLTVSNMSPEDSSIYLCSVEVGGGGSQPQHFGDGTRLSIL.

This clone showed up just a few times. This sequence joins TRBV19 and TRBJ2-1; 7 bases match TRBD2. V gave up 8 bases and J gave up 0 bases; unmatched junction bases: 10. The CDR3 has 16 residues. From germline, CDR1 is LNHDA and CDR2 SQIVND (reference sequence). CDR3 sequence (DNA): TGTGCCAGTGGGAGGGGCCAGAACCTCTCCTACAATGAGCAGTTCTTC. It yields the protein CASGRGQNLSYNEQFF.